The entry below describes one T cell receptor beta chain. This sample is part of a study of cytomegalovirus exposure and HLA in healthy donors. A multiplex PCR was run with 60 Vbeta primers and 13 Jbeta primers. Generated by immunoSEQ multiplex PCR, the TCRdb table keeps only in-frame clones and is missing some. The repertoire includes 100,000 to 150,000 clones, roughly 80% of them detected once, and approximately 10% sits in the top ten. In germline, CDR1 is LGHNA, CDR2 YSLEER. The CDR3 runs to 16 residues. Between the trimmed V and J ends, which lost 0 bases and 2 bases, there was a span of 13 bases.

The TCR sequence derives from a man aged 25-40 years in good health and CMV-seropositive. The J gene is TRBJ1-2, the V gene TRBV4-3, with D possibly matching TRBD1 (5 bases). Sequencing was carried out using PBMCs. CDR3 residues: CASSQDLGRANYGYTF. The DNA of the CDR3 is TGCGCCAGCAGCCAAGACTTAGGCAGGGCGAACTATGGCTACACCTTC.